A selection of T cell receptor beta chains follows, all from one sample in a study of T cells in Graves' hyperthyroidism and ophthalmopathy. Each CDR3 protein gets one entry after TCRdb re-called the multiplex PCR reads with MiXCR. This table has some 250,000 distinct CDR3 sequences, about 15% appearing once. The sequenced sample consisted of blood. The source of these receptors is a woman aged 40 to 50 with Graves' hyperthyroidism that later progressed to Graves' ophthalmopathy. Both conserved end residues are part of each CDR3. A D gene is named only where the DNA matches it firmly. Size tells how often a clone was seen (once, few, many) or the class of an expanded clone, and some rows leave it out.

many,.,TRBV9,TRBJ1-1,TGTGCCAGCAGCCCCTTAGCCCGGGACATAGCCACTGAAGCTTTCTTT,CASSPLARDIATEAFF
many,.,TRBV12-3/TRBV12-4,TRBJ2-1,TGTGCCAGCAGTCCTAAGGACTGGGACGAGCAGTTCTTC,CASSPKDWDEQFF
many,.,TRBV5-6,TRBJ1-1,TGTGCCAGCAGCTGGGGGAGGGCACCGGTTCTGACTGAAGCTTTCTTT,CASSWGRAPVLTEAFF
many,TRBD2,TRBV28,TRBJ2-1,TGTGCCAGCAGGAATAGACTAGCGGGCCTTGATAACAATGAGCAGTTCTTC,CASRNRLAGLDNNEQFF
many,TRBD1,TRBV9,TRBJ2-5,TGTGCCAGCAGCGTCGGACAGGGGGCTCAGCAAGAGACCCAGTACTTC,CASSVGQGAQQETQYF
many,TRBD1,TRBV2,TRBJ1-2,TGTGCCAGCAGTGAAGAGGGGGCGAATGGCTACACCTTC,CASSEEGANGYTF
many,.,TRBV9,TRBJ1-2,TGTGCCAGCAGCGTAGGTAAATTAGGATATGGCTACACCTTC,CASSVGKLGYGYTF
few,.,TRBV9,TRBJ2-5,TGTGCCAGCAGTGGAGGGGGACCGGGCACCCAGTACTTC,CASSGGGPGTQYF
.,.,TRBV4-1,TRBJ2-2,TGCGCCAGCAGCCAAGTAATATTTCGGACATCGAACACCGGGGAGCTGTTTTTT,CASSQVIFRTSNTGELFF
many,.,TRBV15,TRBJ1-1,TGTGCCACCAGCAGACAGGGGACCGAAGCTTTCTTT,CATSRQGTEAFF
many,.,TRBV28,TRBJ2-2,TGTGCCAGCAGTTTTTGGGGATCGAACACCGGGGAGCTGTTTTTT,CASSFWGSNTGELFF
once,TRBD1,TRBV12-3/TRBV12-4,TRBJ1-1,TGTGCCAGCAGAGACAGGGGGATGAACACTGAAGCTTTCTTT,CASRDRGMNTEAFF
many,.,TRBV7-9,TRBJ2-5,TGTGCCAGCAGCTTAGCAACGGGGCTATCGGGAGAGACCCAGTACTTC,CASSLATGLSGETQYF
many,.,TRBV30,TRBJ2-5,TGTGCCTGGGATCCAGGGTACCAAGAGACCCAGTACTTC,CAWDPGYQETQYF
many,.,TRBV20-1,TRBJ2-5,TGCAGTGCTAGCCCCTTCGACTGGGGCAACCAAGAGACCCAGTACTTC,CSASPFDWGNQETQYF
many,TRBD2,TRBV9,TRBJ2-1,TGTGCCAGCAGCGTAGGTGGCGGGAGCGGTGAGCAGTTCTTC,CASSVGGGSGEQFF
.,.,TRBV10-2,TRBJ2-7,TGCGCCAGCAGGTCGGGACCAGGGTACGAGCAGTACTTC,CASRSGPGYEQYF
many,.,TRBV7-3,TRBJ2-1,TGTGCCAGCAGCCGGGCGAGCGTCTTCCCTTACAATGAGCAGTTCTTC,CASSRASVFPYNEQFF
.,.,TRBV6-4,TRBJ1-1,TGTGCCAGCAGTGAAGACATGAACACTGAAGCTTTCTTT,CASSEDMNTEAFF
many,.,TRBV6-5,TRBJ2-7,TGTGCCAGCAGTTACTCGATAGGGTGGAACTCCTACGAGCAGTACTTC,CASSYSIGWNSYEQYF
many,.,TRBV20-1,TRBJ2-1,TGCAGTGGGCAGGCCTCCTACAATGAGCAGTTCTTC,CSGQASYNEQFF
many,.,TRBV29-1,TRBJ1-5,TGCAGCGTTGAAGAGACAGCAAAAAATCAGCCCCAGCATTTT,CSVEETAKNQPQHF
.,TRBD2,TRBV7-3,TRBJ2-1,TGTGCCAGCAGCCGGGGGGGGTCGTTCGATGAGCAGTTCTTC,CASSRGGSFDEQFF
.,TRBD1,TRBV6-1,TRBJ1-2,TGTGCCAGCAAAAAGGGGACAGGGGGCGCCTGGGGCTACACCTTC,CASKKGTGGAWGYTF
.,TRBD1,TRBV14,TRBJ1-3,TGTGCCAGCAGCCTCCAGACAGGGGGCGGTGGAAACACCATATATTTT,CASSLQTGGGGNTIYF
.,TRBD1,TRBV6-8,TRBJ1-1,TGTGCCAGCAGTTACGACAGGGGTTGGGGCACTGAAGCTTTCTTT,CASSYDRGWGTEAFF
many,.,TRBV3-1,TRBJ1-1,TGTGCCAGCAGCCCTCAGGGGATGAACACTGAAGCTTTCTTT,CASSPQGMNTEAFF
.,.,TRBV29-1,TRBJ2-4,TGCAGCGTTGAGGGGGTTGAAAACATTCAGTACTTC,CSVEGVENIQYF
few,TRBD1,TRBV5-8,TRBJ2-5,TGTGCCAGCAGGATCAGGGACAGGGGAGAGACCCAGTACTTC,CASRIRDRGETQYF
many,.,TRBV15,TRBJ2-1,TGTGCCACCAGCAGGGTCGGCGGGGCAAGCTCCTACAATGAGCAGTTCTTC,CATSRVGGASSYNEQFF
many,TRBD2,TRBV19,TRBJ2-7,TGTGCCAGTAGTTCAGCGGGAGGCTCCCCGTTTTACGAGCAGTACTTC,CASSSAGGSPFYEQYF
.,.,TRBV19,TRBJ1-2,TGTGCCAGTAGTACAGGGTATTCGAGCTATGGCTACACCTTC,CASSTGYSSYGYTF
many,.,TRBV11-2,TRBJ2-3,TGTGCCAGCAGCTGGCAGACGGCGGCGCAGTATTTT,CASSWQTAAQYF
many,.,TRBV6-1,TRBJ1-4,TGTGCCAGCAGTGGCCACACCGCAACTAATGAAAAACTGTTTTTT,CASSGHTATNEKLFF
many,TRBD2,TRBV27,TRBJ2-1,TGTGCCAGCAGGTGGACTAGCGGTAGGAATGAGCAGTTCTTC,CASRWTSGRNEQFF
many,TRBD1,TRBV20-1,TRBJ1-5,TGCAGTGCTAGAGATAGACAGGTCGCGGGACAGCACAATCAGCCCCAGCATTTT,CSARDRQVAGQHNQPQHF
many,TRBD1,TRBV20-1,TRBJ2-1,TGCAGTGCTAGAAAGCCCCAGACAGGGGCCTACAATGAGCAGTTCTTC,CSARKPQTGAYNEQFF
many,.,TRBV28,TRBJ2-1,TGTGCCAGCAGTACCAGTTTGGCGGAGCAGTTCTTC,CASSTSLAEQFF
few,.,TRBV7-2,TRBJ2-2,TGTACCAGCAGCTTAAATATACGGGTCGTCGGGGAGCTGTTTTTT,CTSSLNIRVVGELFF
many,.,TRBV19,TRBJ1-1,TGTGCCAGTGCCGGGACGGGGGGCACTGAAGCTTTCTTT,CASAGTGGTEAFF
few,.,TRBV6-2/TRBV6-3,TRBJ2-4,TGTGCCACGGCAGATTTAGCCAAAAACATTCAGTACTTC,CATADLAKNIQYF
many,.,TRBV28,TRBJ2-1,TGTGCCACCCATTACAATGAGCAGTTCTTC,CATHYNEQFF